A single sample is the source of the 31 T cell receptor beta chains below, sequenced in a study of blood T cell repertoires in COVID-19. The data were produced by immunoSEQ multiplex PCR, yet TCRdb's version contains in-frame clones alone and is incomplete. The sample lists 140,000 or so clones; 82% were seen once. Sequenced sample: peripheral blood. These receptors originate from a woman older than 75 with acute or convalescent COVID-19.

Here the CDR3 reads CASRDTYTGELFF. CDR3 DNA: TGTGCCAGCAGAGACACCTACACCGGGGAGCTGTTTTTT. V and J are TRBV6-5 and TRBJ2-2; D is unclear. The CDR3 contains 13 residues. Germline-derived CDR1 and CDR2 are MNHEY and SVGAGI. V dropped 6 bases and J dropped 3 bases, with 8 bases sitting between them.

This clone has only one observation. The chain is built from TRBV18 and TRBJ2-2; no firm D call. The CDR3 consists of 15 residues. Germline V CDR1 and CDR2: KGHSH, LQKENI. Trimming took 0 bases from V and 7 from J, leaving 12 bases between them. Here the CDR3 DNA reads TGTGCCAGCTCACCACCTAGCCATTCTGGCGGGGAGCTGTTTTTT. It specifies CASSPPSHSGGELFF. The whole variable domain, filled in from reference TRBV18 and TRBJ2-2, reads NAGVMQNPRHLVRRRGQEARLRCSPMKGHSHVYWYRQLPEEGLKFMVYLQKENIIDESGMPKERFSAEFPKEGPSILRIQQVVRGDSAAYFCASSPPSHSGGELFFGEGSRLTVL.

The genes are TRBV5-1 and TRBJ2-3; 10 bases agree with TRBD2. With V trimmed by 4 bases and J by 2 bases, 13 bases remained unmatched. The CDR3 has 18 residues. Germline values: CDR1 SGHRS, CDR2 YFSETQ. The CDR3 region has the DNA TGCGCCAGCAGCCTGCCTAGCGGGAGTTCCCCTCACACAGATACGCAGTATTTT. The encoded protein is CASSLPSGSSPHTDTQYF.

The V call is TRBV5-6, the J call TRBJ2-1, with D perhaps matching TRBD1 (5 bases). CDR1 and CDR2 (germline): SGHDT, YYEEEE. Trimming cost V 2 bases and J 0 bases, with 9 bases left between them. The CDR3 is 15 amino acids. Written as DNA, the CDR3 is TGTGCCAGCAGCTTACTGGACAACTCCTACAATGAGCAGTTCTTC. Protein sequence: CASSLLDNSYNEQFF.

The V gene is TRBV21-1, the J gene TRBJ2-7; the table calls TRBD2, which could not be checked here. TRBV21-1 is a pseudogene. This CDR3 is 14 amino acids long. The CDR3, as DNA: TGTGCCGGACCTTCTAGCGGGAGGGCCCATGAGCAGTACTTC. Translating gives CAGPSSGRAHEQYF.

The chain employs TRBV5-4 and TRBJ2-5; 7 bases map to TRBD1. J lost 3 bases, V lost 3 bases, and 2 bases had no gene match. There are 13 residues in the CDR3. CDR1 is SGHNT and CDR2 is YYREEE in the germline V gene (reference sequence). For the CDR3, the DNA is TGTGCCAGCAGCTGGGACAGTGAAGAGACCCAGTACTTC. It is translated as CASSWDSEETQYF. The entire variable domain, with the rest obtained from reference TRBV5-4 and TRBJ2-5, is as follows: ETGVTQSPTHLIKTRGQQVTLRCSSQSGHNTVSWYQQALGQGPQFIFQYYREEENGRGNFPPRFSGLQFPNYSSELNVNALELDDSALYLCASSWDSEETQYFGPGTRLLVL.

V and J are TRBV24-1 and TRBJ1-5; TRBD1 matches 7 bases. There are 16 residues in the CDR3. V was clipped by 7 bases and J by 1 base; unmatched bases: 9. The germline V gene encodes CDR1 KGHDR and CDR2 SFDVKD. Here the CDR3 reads CATSRGGGMSNQPQHF. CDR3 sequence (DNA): TGTGCCACCAGCCGAGGGGGCGGAATGAGCAATCAGCCCCAGCATTTT.

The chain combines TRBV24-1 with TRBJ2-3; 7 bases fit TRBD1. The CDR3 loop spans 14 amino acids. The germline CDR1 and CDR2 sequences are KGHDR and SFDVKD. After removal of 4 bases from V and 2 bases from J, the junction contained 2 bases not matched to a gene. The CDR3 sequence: CATSEGQPTDTQYF. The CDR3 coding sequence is TGTGCCACCAGTGAGGGACAGCCCACAGATACGCAGTATTTT.

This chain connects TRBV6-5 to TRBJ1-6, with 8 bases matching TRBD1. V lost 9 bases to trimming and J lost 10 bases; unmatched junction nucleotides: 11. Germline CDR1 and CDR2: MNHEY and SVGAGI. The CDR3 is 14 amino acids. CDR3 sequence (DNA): TGTGCCAGTAATTGGACAGGGAAAGAATCACCCCTCCACTTT. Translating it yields CASNWTGKESPLHF.

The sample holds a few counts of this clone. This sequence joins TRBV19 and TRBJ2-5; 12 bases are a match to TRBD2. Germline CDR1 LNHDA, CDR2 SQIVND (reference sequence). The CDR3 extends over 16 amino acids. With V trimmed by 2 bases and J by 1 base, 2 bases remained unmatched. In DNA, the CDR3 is TGTGCCAGTAGTATAACTAGCGGGGGGATCCAAGAGACCCAGTACTTC. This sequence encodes CASSITSGGIQETQYF.

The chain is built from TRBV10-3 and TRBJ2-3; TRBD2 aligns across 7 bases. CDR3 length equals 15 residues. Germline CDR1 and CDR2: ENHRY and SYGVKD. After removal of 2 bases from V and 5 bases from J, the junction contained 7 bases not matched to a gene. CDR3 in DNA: TGTGCCATCAGTGAGGCGGGAGCGGGTGGAGATACGCAGTATTTT. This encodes CAISEAGAGGDTQYF.

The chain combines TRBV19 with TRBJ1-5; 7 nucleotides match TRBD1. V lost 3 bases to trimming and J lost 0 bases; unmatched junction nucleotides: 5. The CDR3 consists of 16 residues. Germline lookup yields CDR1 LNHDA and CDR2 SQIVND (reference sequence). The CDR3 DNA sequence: TGTGCCAGTAGTATCAGGGGACAGCATAGCAATCAGCCCCAGCATTTT. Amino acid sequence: CASSIRGQHSNQPQHF.

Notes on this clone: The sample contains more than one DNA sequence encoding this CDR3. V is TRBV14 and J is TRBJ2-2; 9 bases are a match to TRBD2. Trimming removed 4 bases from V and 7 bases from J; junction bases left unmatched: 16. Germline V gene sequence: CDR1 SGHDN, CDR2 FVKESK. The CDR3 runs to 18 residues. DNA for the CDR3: TGTGCCAGCAGCCGATACCTCGCGGGGGGGCCAGGACGCGGGGAGCTGTTTTTT. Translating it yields CASSRYLAGGPGRGELFF.

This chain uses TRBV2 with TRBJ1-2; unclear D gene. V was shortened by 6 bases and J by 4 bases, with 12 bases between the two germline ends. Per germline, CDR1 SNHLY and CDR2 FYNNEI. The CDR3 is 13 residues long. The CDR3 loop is CASRAGIPYGYTF. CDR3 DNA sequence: TGTGCCAGCAGAGCCGGGATTCCCTATGGCTACACCTTC.

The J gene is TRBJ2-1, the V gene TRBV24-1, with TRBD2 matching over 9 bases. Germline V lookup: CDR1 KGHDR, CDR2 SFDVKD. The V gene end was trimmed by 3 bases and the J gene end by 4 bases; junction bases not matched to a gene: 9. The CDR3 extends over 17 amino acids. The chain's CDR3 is CATSDPISGSLYNEQFF. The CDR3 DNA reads TGTGCCACCAGTGATCCTATTAGCGGGAGCTTGTACAATGAGCAGTTCTTC.

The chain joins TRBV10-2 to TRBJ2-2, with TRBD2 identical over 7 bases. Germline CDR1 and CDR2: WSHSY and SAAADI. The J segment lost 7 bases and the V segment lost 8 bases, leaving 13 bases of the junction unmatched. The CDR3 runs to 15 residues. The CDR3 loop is CASVLAEEVGGELFF. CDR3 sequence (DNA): TGCGCCAGCGTTCTAGCGGAGGAAGTTGGCGGGGAGCTGTTTTTT.

Written as DNA, the CDR3 is TGTGCCAGCAGTCCCCTGAGGGAGACCCAGTACTTC. Amino acid sequence: CASSPLRETQYF. The V call is TRBV12-3 or TRBV12-4, the J call TRBJ2-5; D unclear. This CDR3 is 12 amino acids long. V was trimmed by 5 bases and J by 5 bases, leaving 9 bases between them.

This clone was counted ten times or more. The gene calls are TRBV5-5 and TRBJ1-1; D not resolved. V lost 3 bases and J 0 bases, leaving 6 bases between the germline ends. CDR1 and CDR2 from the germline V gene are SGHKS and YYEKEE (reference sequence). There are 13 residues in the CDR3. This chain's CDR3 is CASSSDVNTEAFF. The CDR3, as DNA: TGTGCCAGCAGCTCAGATGTGAACACTGAAGCTTTCTTT.

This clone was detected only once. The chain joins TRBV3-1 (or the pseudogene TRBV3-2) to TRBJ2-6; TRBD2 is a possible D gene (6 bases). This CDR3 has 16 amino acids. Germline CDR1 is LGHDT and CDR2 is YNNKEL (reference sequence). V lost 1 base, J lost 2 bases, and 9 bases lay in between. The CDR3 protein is CASSQVGGTGANVLTF. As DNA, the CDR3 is TGTGCCAGCAGCCAAGTCGGGGGAACTGGGGCCAACGTCCTGACTTTC.

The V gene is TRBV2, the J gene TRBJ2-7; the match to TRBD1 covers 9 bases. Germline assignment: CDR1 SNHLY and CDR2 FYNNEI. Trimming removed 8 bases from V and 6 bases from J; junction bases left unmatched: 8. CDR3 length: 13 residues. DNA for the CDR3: TGTGCCAGCGTAAGGGACAGGGACGTCGAGCAGTACTTC. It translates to CASVRDRDVEQYF.

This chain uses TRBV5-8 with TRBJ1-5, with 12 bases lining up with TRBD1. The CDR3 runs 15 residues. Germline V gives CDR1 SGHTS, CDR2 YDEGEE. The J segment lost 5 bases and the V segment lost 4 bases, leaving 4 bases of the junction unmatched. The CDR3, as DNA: TGTGCCAGCAGCAAAGGGACAGGGGGCTATCAGCCCCAGCATTTT. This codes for CASSKGTGGYQPQHF. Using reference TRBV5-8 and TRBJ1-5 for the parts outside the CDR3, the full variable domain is EAGVTQSPTHLIKTRGQQATLRCSPISGHTSVYWYQQALGLGLQFLLWYDEGEERNRGNFPPRFSGRQFPNYSSELNVNALELEDSALYLCASSKGTGGYQPQHFGDGTRLSIL.

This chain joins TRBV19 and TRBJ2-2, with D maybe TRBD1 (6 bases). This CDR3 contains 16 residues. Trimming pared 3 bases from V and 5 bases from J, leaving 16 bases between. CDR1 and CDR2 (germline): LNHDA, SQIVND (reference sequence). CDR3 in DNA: TGTGCCAGTAGTATCTTTGGGGGCGCCTGGACCGGGGAGCTGTTTTTT. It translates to CASSIFGGAWTGELFF.

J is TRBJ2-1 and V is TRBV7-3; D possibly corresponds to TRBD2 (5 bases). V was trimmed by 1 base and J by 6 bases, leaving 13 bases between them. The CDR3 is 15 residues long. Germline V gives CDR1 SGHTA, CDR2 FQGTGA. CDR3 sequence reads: CASSLMSGFRNEQFF. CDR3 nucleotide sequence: TGTGCCAGCAGCTTAATGTCGGGATTCCGCAATGAGCAGTTCTTC.

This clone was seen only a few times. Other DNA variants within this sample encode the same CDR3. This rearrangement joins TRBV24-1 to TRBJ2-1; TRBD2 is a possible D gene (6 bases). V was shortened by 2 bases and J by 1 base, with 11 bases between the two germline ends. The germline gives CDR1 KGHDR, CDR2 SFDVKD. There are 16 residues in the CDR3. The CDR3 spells CATSDSLAESYNEQFF. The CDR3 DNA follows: TGTGCCACCAGTGATTCATTAGCGGAGTCCTACAATGAGCAGTTCTTC.

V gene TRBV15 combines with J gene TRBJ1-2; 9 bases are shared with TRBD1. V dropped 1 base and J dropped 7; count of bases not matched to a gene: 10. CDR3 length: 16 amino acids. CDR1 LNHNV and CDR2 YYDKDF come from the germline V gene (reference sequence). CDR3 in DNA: TGTGCCACCAGCAGAGCCATTACAGGGGGCGTGGCTGGCTACACCTTC. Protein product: CATSRAITGGVAGYTF. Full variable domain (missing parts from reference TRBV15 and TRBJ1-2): DAMVIQNPRYQVTQFGKPVTLSCSQTLNHNVMYWYQQKSSQAPKLLFHYYDKDFNNEADTPDNFQSRRPNTSFCFLDIRSPGLGDTAMYLCATSRAITGGVAGYTFGSGTRLTVV.

CDR3: CASSQPTGQGSRAFF. CDR3 bases: TGTGCCAGCAGTCAGCCCACTGGGCAGGGGTCCCGAGCTTTCTTT. The chain has TRBV6-6 and TRBJ1-1; D may be TRBD1 (6 bases). This CDR3 is 15 amino acids long. The germline V gene encodes CDR1 MNHNY and CDR2 SVGAGI (reference sequence). The ends were cut back, 5 bases at V and 10 bases at J, with 23 bases in the middle.

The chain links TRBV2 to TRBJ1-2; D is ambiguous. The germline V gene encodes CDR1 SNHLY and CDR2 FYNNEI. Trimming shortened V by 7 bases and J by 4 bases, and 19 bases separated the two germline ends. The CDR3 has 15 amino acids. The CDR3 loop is CASTQTELFPYGYTF. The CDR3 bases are TGTGCCAGCACCCAAACGGAGCTATTTCCCTATGGCTACACCTTC.

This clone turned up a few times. Written as DNA, the CDR3 is TGTGCCAGCAGTGTTGAAAAACCGGGTTCATGGGACACTGAAGCTTTCTTT. Protein sequence: CASSVEKPGSWDTEAFF. The chain uses TRBV2 and TRBJ1-1; D gene uncertain. This CDR3 is 17 amino acids long. V gave up 4 bases and J gave up 3 bases, with 21 bases separating them. Germline V gene lookup returns CDR1 SNHLY and CDR2 FYNNEI.

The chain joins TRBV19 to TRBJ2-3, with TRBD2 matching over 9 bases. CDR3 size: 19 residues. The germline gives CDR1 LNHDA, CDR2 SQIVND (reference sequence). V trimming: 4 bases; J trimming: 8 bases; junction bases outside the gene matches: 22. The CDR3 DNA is TGTGCCAGTAGTAGAGACCTGGTAAGGCTAGCGGGGCGTAAGGGTACGCAGTATTTT. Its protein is CASSRDLVRLAGRKGTQYF.

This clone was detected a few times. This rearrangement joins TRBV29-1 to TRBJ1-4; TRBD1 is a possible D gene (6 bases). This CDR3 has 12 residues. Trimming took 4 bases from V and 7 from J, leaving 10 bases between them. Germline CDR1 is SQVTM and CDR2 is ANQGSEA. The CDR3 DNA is TGCAGCGTTGGAGGGGGACCTGAAAAACTGTTTTTT. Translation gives CSVGGGPEKLFF.

The CDR3 nucleotides read TGCGCCAGCAGCTGGGGACAAGAGCAGTTCTTC. It is translated as CASSWGQEQFF. The genes are TRBV5-1 and TRBJ2-1, with a weak D call TRBD1 (6 bases). The germline V gene has CDR1 SGHRS and CDR2 YFSETQ. V lost 3 bases to trimming and J lost 10 bases, with 8 bases between them. This CDR3 is built from 11 residues.